The 20 T cell receptor beta chains below were found in one sample sequenced in a study of blood T cell repertoires in COVID-19. Some clones are missing from TCRdb's copy, which holds only in-frame ones; the method was immunoSEQ multiplex PCR. The sample shows 350,000 to 450,000 clones, around 83% of them seen only once. Sequenced sample: PBMCs or T cells enriched from blood (not recorded which). These receptors all come from a woman between 45 and 65 years old who had recovered from COVID-19.

This rearrangement joins TRBV7-9 to TRBJ1-3; the D gene is possibly TRBD1 (6 bases). Germline-derived CDR1 and CDR2 are SEHNR and FQNEAQ (reference sequence). V lost 1 base and J lost 4, with 11 bases in between. This CDR3 comprises 15 residues. CDR3 residues: CASSLVDRRGNTIYF. In nucleotides, the CDR3 is TGTGCCAGCAGCTTAGTCGACAGGCGGGGAAACACCATATATTTT.

This rearrangement joins TRBV6-5 to TRBJ1-1; no clear D gene. With 3 bases removed from V and 8 bases from J, the gap between germline ends came to 10 bases. Germline values: CDR1 MNHEY, CDR2 SVGAGI. The length of the CDR3 is 12 residues. The CDR3 region has the DNA TGTGCCAGCAGTTATATCCGTTCGGAAGCTTTCTTT. Its protein product is CASSYIRSEAFF.

V gene TRBV3-1 (or the pseudogene TRBV3-2) combines with J gene TRBJ1-2; D ambiguous. Germline CDR1 reads LGHDT; CDR2 reads YNNKEL (reference sequence). The CDR3 runs 13 residues. The ends were cut back, 5 bases at V and 4 bases at J, with 11 bases in the middle. The CDR3 sequence: CASSDIIFYGYTF. Here the CDR3 DNA reads TGTGCCAGCAGCGACATTATTTTCTATGGCTACACCTTC.

This rearrangement joins TRBV11-3 to TRBJ2-1; maybe TRBD2 (6 bases). The V gene lost 3 bases and the J gene lost 8 bases, with 14 bases spanning the gap. Per the germline V gene, CDR1 is SGHNT and CDR2 is YENEEA. The CDR3 has 14 residues. The CDR3 region has the DNA TGTGCCAGCAGCTTGGGACTCCCATCGGATGAGCAGTTCTTC. Translation: CASSLGLPSDEQFF.

The chain is built from TRBV5-1 and TRBJ2-1; 8 bases agree with TRBD1. The CDR3 is made up of 15 amino acids. Germline V gives CDR1 SGHRS, CDR2 YFSETQ. J lost 6 bases, V lost 0 bases, and 5 bases had no gene match. The CDR3 is CASSLDLTGVNEQFF. DNA of the CDR3: TGCGCCAGCAGCTTGGATTTGACAGGGGTCAATGAGCAGTTCTTC.

The chain has TRBV6-5 and TRBJ1-5, with D uncertain. Trimming pared 6 bases from V and 5 bases from J, leaving 11 bases between. Germline V CDR1 and CDR2: MNHEY, SVGAGI. The CDR3 runs 13 residues. The CDR3 bases are TGTGCCAGCAGGCATACATTGGATCAGCCCCAGCATTTT. Amino acid sequence: CASRHTLDQPQHF.

This clone was counted once. V gene TRBV6-5 combines with J gene TRBJ1-1; tentatively, D is TRBD1 (6 bases). Germline lookup yields CDR1 MNHEY and CDR2 SVGAGI. V dropped 7 bases and J dropped 4 bases, with 16 bases sitting between them. The CDR3 extends over 14 amino acids. The CDR3 loop reads CASTGVIGGTEAFF. CDR3 coding DNA: TGTGCCAGCACCGGTGTAATAGGGGGCACTGAAGCTTTCTTT.

V gene TRBV25-1 combines with J gene TRBJ1-6; D perhaps matches TRBD1 (6 bases). The CDR3 has 15 amino acids. Deletions cut 6 bases from V and 8 bases from J, with 17 bases between. Germline CDR1 MGHDK, CDR2 SYGVNS. The chain's CDR3 is CASRTGGAPDSPLHF. Written as DNA, the CDR3 is TGTGCCAGCAGGACTGGGGGGGCTCCGGATTCACCCCTCCACTTT. Together with reference TRBV25-1 and TRBJ1-6, the CDR3 gives the full variable domain: EADIYQTPRYLVIGTGKKITLECSQTMGHDKMYWYQQDPGMELHLIHYSYGVNSTEKGDLSSESTVSRIRTEHFPLTLESARPSHTSQYLCASRTGGAPDSPLHFGNGTRLTVT.

The CDR3, as DNA: TGTGCCTGGGCCGGGGGACAGGTCTACACCTTC. It yields the protein CAWAGGQVYTF. This chain joins TRBV30 and TRBJ1-2, with 8 positions matching TRBD1. Germline values: CDR1 GTSNPN, CDR2 SVGIG (reference sequence). V was clipped by 5 bases and J by 10 bases; unmatched bases: 6. The CDR3 has 11 residues.

The V and J genes are TRBV19 and TRBJ1-4; TRBD1 matches at 9 bases. V gave up 5 bases and J gave up 3 bases; unmatched junction bases: 7. The V gene's germline CDR1 is LNHDA and CDR2 SQIVND (reference sequence). The CDR3 loop spans 16 amino acids. In DNA, the CDR3 is TGTGCCAGTAGTCGCCGGACAGGGGCGTCTAATGAAAAACTGTTTTTT. Its translation: CASSRRTGASNEKLFF.

The chain couples TRBV10-3 to TRBJ2-1, with 8 bases fitting TRBD1. This CDR3 is built from 17 residues. With V trimmed by 5 bases and J by 10 bases, 19 bases remained unmatched. Per the germline V gene, CDR1 is ENHRY and CDR2 is SYGVKD. In nucleotides, the CDR3 is TGTGCCATCAGTCTGGGGTCAGGGACAGGCTCTGCCGGAGAGCAGTTCTTC. Protein product: CAISLGSGTGSAGEQFF.

The chain is built from TRBV7-3 and TRBJ2-1; 7 bases are a match to TRBD2. V was clipped by 5 bases and J by 6 bases; unmatched bases: 10. The germline V gene has CDR1 SGHTA and CDR2 FQGTGA. The CDR3 loop spans 15 amino acids. The CDR3 region is CASSQAGTTSNEQFF. The CDR3 bases are TGTGCCAGCAGCCAAGCCGGGACTACCTCCAATGAGCAGTTCTTC.

The chain carries TRBV30 and TRBJ1-3, with D unresolved. The CDR3 is 13 residues long. Germline V lookup: CDR1 GTSNPN, CDR2 SVGIG (reference sequence). V lost 2 bases to trimming and J lost 0 bases, with 5 bases between them. The CDR3 sequence is CAWSPRSGNTIYF. In DNA, the CDR3 is TGTGCCTGGAGTCCCCGCTCTGGAAACACCATATATTTT.

For this clone: Other nucleotide sequences from this sample produce the same CDR3. V and J are TRBV9 and TRBJ2-1, with 9 positions matching TRBD2. Trimming removed 0 bases from V and 10 bases from J; junction bases left unmatched: 2. Germline V CDR1 and CDR2: SGDLS, YYNGEE. The CDR3 is 13 amino acids. In nucleotides, the CDR3 is TGTGCCAGCAGCGTAGGCCTAGCGGGGGAGCAGTTCTTC. This gives the protein CASSVGLAGEQFF. The whole variable domain, filled in from reference TRBV9 and TRBJ2-1, reads DSGVTQTPKHLITATGQRVTLRCSPRSGDLSVYWYQQSLDQGLQFLIQYYNGEERAKGNILERFSAQQFPDLHSELNLSSLELGDSALYFCASSVGLAGEQFFGPGTRLTVL.

This clone was recorded a few times. The CDR3 DNA follows: TGCAGCGTTGCCCGGGACACCAATTCACCCCTCCACTTT. Its translation is CSVARDTNSPLHF. This sequence joins TRBV29-1 and TRBJ1-6, with a tentative D call TRBD1 (6 bases). Germline lookup yields CDR1 SQVTM and CDR2 ANQGSEA. Trimming removed 4 bases from V and 7 bases from J, with 11 bases in between. The CDR3 is 13 residues long.

J is TRBJ1-2 and V is TRBV5-6; 10 bases map to TRBD1. There are 15 residues in the CDR3. The trim removed 3 bases at V and 4 bases at J, leaving 6 bases unmatched. CDR1 and CDR2 (germline): SGHDT, YYEEEE. CDR3 nucleotides: TGTGCCAGCAGCTCCACCGGGACAGGGGTCTATGGCTACACCTTC. Translated, it gives CASSSTGTGVYGYTF.

The CDR3 DNA sequence: TGTGCCAGCAGCAAAGAATGGGCCGGGAGGTATTCACCCCTCCACTTT. This sequence encodes CASSKEWAGRYSPLHF. This chain uses TRBV21-1 with TRBJ1-6. TRBV21-1 is marked as a pseudogene. The CDR3 runs 16 residues.

CDR3 DNA sequence: TGTGCCAGTAGGCTTGGCCCAGGGGGCGAATTCTCTGGAAACACCATATATTTT. Translating gives CASRLGPGGEFSGNTIYF. J is TRBJ1-3 and V is TRBV19; 8 nucleotides align to TRBD1. Looked up from germline, CDR1 is LNHDA and CDR2 is SQIVND (reference sequence). The CDR3 runs to 18 residues. V was clipped by 6 bases and J by 0 bases; unmatched bases: 13.

The chain couples TRBV6-1 to TRBJ2-7; maybe TRBD2 (5 bases). This CDR3 is 15 amino acids long. V was pared by 2 bases and J by 3 bases, with 14 bases between. Germline V gene data show CDR1 as MNHNS and CDR2 as SASEGT. CDR3 loop: CASSETGNLDYEQYF. CDR3 in DNA: TGTGCCAGCAGTGAAACCGGGAATTTAGACTACGAGCAGTACTTC.

The rearrangement uses TRBV5-8 and TRBJ2-1; 11 bases are shared with TRBD2. The ends lost 4 bases at V and 8 bases at J; junction bases unmatched: 11. The CDR3 spans 16 residues. Germline-derived CDR1 and CDR2 are SGHTS and YDEGEE. Here the CDR3 reads CASSAGTSGALDEQFF. The CDR3 nucleotides are TGTGCCAGCAGCGCCGGGACTAGCGGTGCCCTGGATGAGCAGTTCTTC.